This T cell receptor (beta chain) was sequenced for a study of blood T cell repertoires in COVID-19. Study details: The United States, Italy and Spain provided the acute and convalescent COVID-19 samples.

Authors' processing steps: Amplification of reference gene primers was used by the study to estimate nucleated cell counts. This table comes from immunoSEQ multiplex PCR, and its TCRdb copy is limited to in-frame clones, with some not included. V and J calls and clone size are those listed in that table; D and trimming were worked out from the DNA. Of some 250,000 clones listed, more than 75% are singletons. The germline gives CDR1 LGHDT, CDR2 YNNKEL (reference sequence). CDR3 length: 16 residues. The V end lost 0 bases, the J end lost 7 bases, and 19 bases lay between the germline ends. V gene TRBV3-1 (or the pseudogene TRBV3-2) combines with J gene TRBJ2-7; D may be TRBD1 (5 bases). The specimen sequenced was peripheral blood. The receptor comes from a woman in her fifties or sixties with active or convalescent COVID-19. The DNA of the CDR3 is TGTGCCAGCAGCCAAGACGCTAGGACACCAGGGCATGAGCAGTACTTC. Protein product: CASSQDARTPGHEQYF.